This record concerns one T cell receptor (beta chain) sequence. This record belongs to a study of identical twins. TCRdb recomputed calls from the 5' RACE reads with MiXCR, one row per CDR3 protein. The sample has about 690,000 distinct CDR3 sequences, 5.5% to 6.5% seen once. Trimming pared 7 bases from V and 6 bases from J, leaving 13 bases between. There are 11 residues in the CDR3. Germline CDR1 is DFQATT and CDR2 is SNEGSKA (reference sequence). The sequencing sample was made of naive T cells sorted from blood. The TCR comes from a young man in good health. This chain uses TRBV20-1 with TRBJ2-7; TRBD1 is a possible D gene (5 bases). The CDR3 DNA reads as TGCAGTGGTATCAGGGAACCCGAGCAGTACTTC. It codes for CSGIREPEQYF.